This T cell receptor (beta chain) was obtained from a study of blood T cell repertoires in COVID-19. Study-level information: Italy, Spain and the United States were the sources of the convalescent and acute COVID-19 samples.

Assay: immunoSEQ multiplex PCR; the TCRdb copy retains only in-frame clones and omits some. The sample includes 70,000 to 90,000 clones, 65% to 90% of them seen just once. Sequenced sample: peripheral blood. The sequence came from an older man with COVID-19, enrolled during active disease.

In DNA form, the CDR3 reads TGTGCCAGCTCAGAAGCTCGGACAGGACACACTGAAGCTTTCTTT. This sequence encodes CASSEARTGHTEAFF. The rearrangement uses TRBV18 and TRBJ1-1; 7 nucleotides align to TRBD1. The length of the CDR3 is 15 residues. The germline gives CDR1 KGHSH, CDR2 LQKENI. The ends lost 5 bases at V and 3 bases at J; junction bases unmatched: 9.